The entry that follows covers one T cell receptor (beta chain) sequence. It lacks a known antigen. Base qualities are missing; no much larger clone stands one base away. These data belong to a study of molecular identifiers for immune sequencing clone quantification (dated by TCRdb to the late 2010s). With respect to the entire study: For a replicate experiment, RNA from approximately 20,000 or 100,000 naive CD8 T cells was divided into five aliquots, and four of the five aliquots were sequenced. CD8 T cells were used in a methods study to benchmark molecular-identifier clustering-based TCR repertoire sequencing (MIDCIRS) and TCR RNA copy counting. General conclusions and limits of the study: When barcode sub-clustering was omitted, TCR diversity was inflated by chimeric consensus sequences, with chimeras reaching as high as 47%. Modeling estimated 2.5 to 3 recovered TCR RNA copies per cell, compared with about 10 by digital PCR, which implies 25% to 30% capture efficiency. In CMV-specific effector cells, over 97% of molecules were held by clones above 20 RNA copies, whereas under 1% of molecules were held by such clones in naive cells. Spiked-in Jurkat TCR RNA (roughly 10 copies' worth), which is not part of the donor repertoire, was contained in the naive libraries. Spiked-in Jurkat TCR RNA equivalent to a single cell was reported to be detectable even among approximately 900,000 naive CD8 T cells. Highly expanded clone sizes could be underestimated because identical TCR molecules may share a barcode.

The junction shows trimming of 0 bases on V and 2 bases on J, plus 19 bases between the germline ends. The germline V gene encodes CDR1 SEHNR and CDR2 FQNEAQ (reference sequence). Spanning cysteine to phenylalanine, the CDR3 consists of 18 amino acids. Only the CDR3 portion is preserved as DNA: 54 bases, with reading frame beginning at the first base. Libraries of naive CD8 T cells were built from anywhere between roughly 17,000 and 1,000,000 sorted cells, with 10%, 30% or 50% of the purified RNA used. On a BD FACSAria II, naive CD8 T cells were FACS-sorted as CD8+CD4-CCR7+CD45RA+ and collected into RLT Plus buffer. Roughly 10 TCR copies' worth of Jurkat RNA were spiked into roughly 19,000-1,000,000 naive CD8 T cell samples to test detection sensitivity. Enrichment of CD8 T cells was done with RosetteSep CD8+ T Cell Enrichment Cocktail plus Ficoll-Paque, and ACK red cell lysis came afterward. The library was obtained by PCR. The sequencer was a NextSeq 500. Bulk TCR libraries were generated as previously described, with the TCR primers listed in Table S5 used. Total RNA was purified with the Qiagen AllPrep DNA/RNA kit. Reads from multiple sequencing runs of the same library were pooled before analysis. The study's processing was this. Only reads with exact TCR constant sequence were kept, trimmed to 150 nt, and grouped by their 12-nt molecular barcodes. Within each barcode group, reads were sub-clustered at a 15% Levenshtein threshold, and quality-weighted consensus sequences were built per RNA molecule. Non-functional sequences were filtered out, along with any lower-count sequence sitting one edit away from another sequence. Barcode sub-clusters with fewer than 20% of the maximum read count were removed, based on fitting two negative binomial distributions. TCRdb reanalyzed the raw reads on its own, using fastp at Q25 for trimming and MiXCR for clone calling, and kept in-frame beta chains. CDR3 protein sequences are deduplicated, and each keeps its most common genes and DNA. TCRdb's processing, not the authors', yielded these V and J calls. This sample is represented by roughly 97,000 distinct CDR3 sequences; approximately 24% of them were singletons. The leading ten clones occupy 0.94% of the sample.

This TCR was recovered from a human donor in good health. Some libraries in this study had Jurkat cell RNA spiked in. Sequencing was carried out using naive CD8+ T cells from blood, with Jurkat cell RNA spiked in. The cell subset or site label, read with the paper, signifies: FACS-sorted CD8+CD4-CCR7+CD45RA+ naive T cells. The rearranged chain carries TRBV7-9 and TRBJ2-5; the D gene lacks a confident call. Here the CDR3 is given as CASSLAGRGRRYQETQYF. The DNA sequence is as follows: TGTGCCAGCAGCTTAGCGGGCCGCGGCCGGCGTTATCAAGAGACCCAGTACTTC.